These 31 T cell receptor beta chains were sequenced from one sample in a study of blood T cell repertoires in COVID-19 (TCRdb year 2020). Library method: the immunoSEQ multiplex PCR assay. TCRdb mirrors the immuneACCESS table, restricted to in-frame sequences. Some clones are absent from its copies; in checked studies, under half trace to an unresolved V gene, and the reason for the others is unknown. The sample profile shows about 130,000 clones; approximately 85% of them were found once. The biggest ten clones account for around 4.7% of the sample. The sample taken for sequencing was peripheral blood. Every receptor here comes from a human donor in a cohort sampled during active COVID-19.

This rearrangement joins TRBV5-5 to TRBJ1-1; maybe TRBD1 (6 bases). V was trimmed by 4 bases and J by 7 bases, leaving 17 bases between them. Germline lookup yields CDR1 SGHKS and CDR2 YYEKEE (reference sequence). The CDR3 spans 14 residues. The CDR3 reads CASSELTGRGEAFF. The CDR3 region has the DNA TGTGCCAGCAGCGAATTGACAGGACGGGGTGAAGCTTTCTTT.

The chain links TRBV6-5 to TRBJ2-3; 7 bases line up with TRBD2. Germline V gene data show CDR1 as MNHEY and CDR2 as SVGAGI. This CDR3 is built from 15 residues. V was clipped by 6 bases and J by 2 bases; unmatched bases: 8. DNA for the CDR3: TGTGCCAGCAGGAAATCTAGCGGACCCACAGATACGCAGTATTTT. Translation: CASRKSSGPTDTQYF.

The J gene is TRBJ2-2, the V gene TRBV4-1, with 8 positions matching TRBD1. The J segment lost 5 bases and the V segment lost 1 base, leaving 3 bases of the junction unmatched. The germline V gene has CDR1 MGHRA and CDR2 YSYEKL. The CDR3 consists of 15 residues. The CDR3 reads CASSQVQGATGELFF. CDR3 in DNA: TGCGCCAGCAGCCAAGTGCAGGGGGCGACCGGGGAGCTGTTTTTT.

The J gene is TRBJ1-4, the V gene TRBV27; tentative D call: TRBD1 (5 bases). The CDR3 runs 15 residues. Trimming pared 7 bases from V and 8 bases from J, leaving 20 bases between. Germline CDR1 MNHEY, CDR2 SMNVEV (reference sequence). The CDR3 nucleotides are TGTGCCAGCACGGGGGGAGCGCTTACGCGGGAAAAACTGTTTTTT. Its protein product is CASTGGALTREKLFF.

The chain links TRBV27 to TRBJ2-3; 8 bases fit TRBD2. V dropped 6 bases and J dropped 0; count of bases not matched to a gene: 8. The germline gives CDR1 MNHEY, CDR2 SMNVEV (reference sequence). CDR3 length equals 16 residues. The CDR3 nucleotides read TGTGCCAGCAGCTCCCGCGTAGCGGGAAGCACAGATACGCAGTATTTT. It translates to CASSSRVAGSTDTQYF.

The chain is built from TRBV6-5 and TRBJ1-3; D may be TRBD1 (5 bases). Deletions cut 5 bases from V and 2 bases from J, with 13 bases between. The CDR3 spans 15 residues. The germline gives CDR1 MNHEY, CDR2 SVGAGI. CDR3 amino acids: CASSTRGGAGNTIYF. DNA for the CDR3: TGTGCCAGCAGTACAAGGGGTGGAGCTGGAAACACCATATATTTT.

This chain's CDR3 is CASSSPGRAGVGELFF. The CDR3 DNA is TGTGCCAGCAGCTCCCCAGGGAGGGCGGGAGTCGGGGAGCTGTTTTTT. V is TRBV5-4 and J is TRBJ2-2; 7 nucleotides line up with TRBD2. V lost 3 bases, J lost 7 bases, and 12 bases stayed unmatched. This CDR3 region has 16 residues. Per germline, CDR1 SGHNT and CDR2 YYREEE (reference sequence).

The chain couples TRBV2 to TRBJ1-2; D perhaps matches TRBD1 (5 bases). The CDR3 totals 15 residues. Deletions cut 2 bases from V and 4 bases from J, with 14 bases between. Germline CDR1 is SNHLY and CDR2 is FYNNEI. In DNA form, the CDR3 reads TGTGCCAGCAGTGAAACAGGCACAGCGAGCTATGGCTACACCTTC. This gives the protein CASSETGTASYGYTF.

The V gene is TRBV6-2 or TRBV6-3, the J gene TRBJ2-7; 8 nucleotides match TRBD2. Germline V gene data show CDR1 as MNHEY and CDR2 as SVGEGT. Unmatched junction bases numbered 10, after V lost 6 bases and J lost 6 bases. CDR3 size: 14 residues. CDR3 region: CASSIISGKSEQYV. Here the CDR3 DNA reads TGTGCCAGCAGCATAATTAGCGGGAAATCCGAGCAGTACGTC.

The chain has TRBV29-1 and TRBJ1-5; D remains ambiguous. In germline, CDR1 is SQVTM, CDR2 ANQGSEA. V was trimmed by 3 bases and J by 4 bases, leaving 7 bases between them. CDR3 length: 12 residues. CDR3: CSVDWRNQPQHF. The CDR3 DNA sequence: TGCAGCGTTGACTGGCGGAATCAGCCCCAGCATTTT.

The chain links TRBV6-2 or TRBV6-3 to TRBJ2-1; 7 nucleotides align to TRBD2. V lost 0 bases, J lost 0 bases, and 2 bases stayed unmatched. Germline-derived CDR1 and CDR2 are MNHEY and SVGEGT. This CDR3 comprises 16 residues. CDR3: CASSYSPGGSYNEQFF. The CDR3 DNA reads as TGTGCCAGCAGTTACTCGCCGGGAGGCTCCTACAATGAGCAGTTCTTC.

Here the CDR3 reads CASSFRGNYGYTF. DNA for the CDR3: TGTGCCAGCAGTTTTAGGGGGAACTATGGCTACACCTTC. The chain employs TRBV12-3 or TRBV12-4 and TRBJ1-2, with TRBD1 as a possible D gene (6 bases). The length of the CDR3 is 13 residues. The ends were cut back, 3 bases at V and 2 bases at J, with 7 bases in the middle.

The genes are TRBV5-4 and TRBJ1-1; D gene unclear. Germline V CDR1 and CDR2: SGHNT, YYREEE (reference sequence). V lost 3 bases, J lost 4 bases, and 10 bases lay in between. The CDR3 has 13 residues. CDR3: CASSWAVGTEAFF. In DNA, the CDR3 is TGTGCCAGCAGCTGGGCCGTGGGCACTGAAGCTTTCTTT.

CDR3 nucleotide sequence: TGTGCCAGTAAAACCGGGAAGATGAACACTGAAGCTTTCTTT. This sequence encodes CASKTGKMNTEAFF. The chain links TRBV19 to TRBJ1-1; D call uncertain. Trimming cost V 7 bases and J 0 bases, with 12 bases left between them. Germline V CDR1 and CDR2: LNHDA, SQIVND (reference sequence). This CDR3 is built from 14 residues.

CDR3 amino acids: CASSLDWTGGSGYTF. CDR3 bases: TGCGCCAGCAGCTTGGACTGGACAGGGGGAAGTGGCTACACCTTC. The chain couples TRBV5-1 to TRBJ1-2; TRBD1 agrees at 10 bases. After removal of 0 bases from V and 7 bases from J, the junction contained 6 bases not matched to a gene. From germline, CDR1 is SGHRS and CDR2 YFSETQ. The CDR3 is made up of 15 amino acids. The full variable domain, in which reference TRBV5-1 and TRBJ1-2 provide the parts outside the CDR3, is KAGVTQTPRYLIKTRGQQVTLSCSPISGHRSVSWYQQTPGQGLQFLFEYFSETQRNKGNFPGRFSGRQFSNSRSEMNVSTLELGDSALYLCASSLDWTGGSGYTFGSGTRLTVV.

This clone was recorded a few times. The chain has TRBV4-1 and TRBJ1-1, with a possible D match to TRBD1 (5 bases). Trimming cost V 1 base and J 4 bases, with 10 bases left between them. The CDR3 covers 14 residues. Germline loops: CDR1 MGHRA, CDR2 YSYEKL. The CDR3 region is CASSQAQGSTEAFF. The CDR3 DNA follows: TGCGCCAGCAGCCAAGCTCAGGGAAGCACTGAAGCTTTCTTT.

This sequence joins TRBV7-2 and TRBJ1-2; D gene unclear. Trimming shortened V by 5 bases and J by 2 bases, and 15 bases separated the two germline ends. CDR3 size: 15 residues. CDR1 and CDR2 from the germline V gene are SGHTA and FQGNSA. The CDR3 nucleotides are TGTGCCAGCAGCCTAATGCTGGGAGTCAACTATGGCTACACCTTC. Residues: CASSLMLGVNYGYTF.

V is TRBV30 and J is TRBJ2-7; 10 nucleotides agree with TRBD1. Germline CDR1 is GTSNPN and CDR2 is SVGIG (reference sequence). J was trimmed by 11 bases and V by 0 bases; bases with no gene match: 4. The CDR3 sequence is 12 residues long. CDR3 DNA: TGTGCCTGGAGTGTCGGACAGGGGGTTGAGTACTTC. As protein: CAWSVGQGVEYF.

The chain is built from TRBV5-1 and TRBJ2-6; no definite D call. The length of the CDR3 is 18 residues. Trimming shortened V by 4 bases and J by 0 bases, and 17 bases separated the two germline ends. The V gene's germline CDR1 is SGHRS and CDR2 YFSETQ. In nucleotides, the CDR3 is TGCGCCAGCAGCCCTAAGGCGGCCAGACTCTCTGGGGCCAACGTCCTGACTTTC. Protein product: CASSPKAARLSGANVLTF. Based on the CDR3 plus reference TRBV5-1 and TRBJ2-6, the full variable domain is KAGVTQTPRYLIKTRGQQVTLSCSPISGHRSVSWYQQTPGQGLQFLFEYFSETQRNKGNFPGRFSGRQFSNSRSEMNVSTLELGDSALYLCASSPKAARLSGANVLTFGAGSRLTVL.

The chain carries TRBV27 and TRBJ2-1, with D unresolved. This CDR3 region has 14 residues. The V gene lost 2 bases and the J gene lost 2 bases, with 7 bases spanning the gap. Germline-derived CDR1 and CDR2 are MNHEY and SMNVEV (reference sequence). For the CDR3, the DNA is TGTGCCAGCAGTTTAGGCCAAACCTACAATGAGCAGTTCTTC. It specifies CASSLGQTYNEQFF.

This chain joins TRBV7-8 and TRBJ1-3; no definite D call. Trimming took 5 bases from V and 2 from J, leaving 16 bases between them. The length of the CDR3 is 16 residues. CDR1 and CDR2 (germline): SGHVS, FQNEAQ. Here the CDR3 DNA reads TGTGCCAGCAGCCTCCCCCCCGGTCGGGCTGGAAACACCATATATTTT. Amino acid sequence: CASSLPPGRAGNTIYF.

V and J are TRBV18 and TRBJ1-2, with D perhaps matching TRBD1 (6 bases). The CDR3 contains 14 residues. V was cut by 3 bases and J by 5 bases, with 13 bases left in between. Germline V CDR1 and CDR2: KGHSH, LQKENI. DNA of the CDR3: TGTGCCAGCTCACCCCAGGACAGCCTTTATGGCTACACCTTC. Its translation is CASSPQDSLYGYTF.

The chain employs TRBV5-8 and TRBJ2-3; perhaps TRBD2 as D (6 bases). The germline CDR1 and CDR2 sequences are SGHTS and YDEGEE. V shed 1 base and J shed 1 base, with 10 bases lying between them. CDR3 size: 15 residues. This CDR3 reads CASSLSGGGTDTQYF. CDR3 nucleotides: TGTGCCAGCAGCTTGAGTGGAGGGGGCACAGATACGCAGTATTTT.

This sequence joins TRBV7-2 and TRBJ1-1; 8 bases map to TRBD1. V lost 3 bases to trimming and J lost 7 bases; unmatched junction nucleotides: 4. CDR3 length: 13 residues. The V gene's germline CDR1 is SGHTA and CDR2 FQGNSA. Here the CDR3 reads CASSFTGGSEAFF. In DNA form, the CDR3 reads TGTGCCAGCAGCTTCACAGGGGGAAGTGAAGCTTTCTTT.

This clone was seen just once. V is TRBV6-5 and J is TRBJ2-7; no clear D gene. The CDR3 sequence is 14 residues long. Germline lookup yields CDR1 MNHEY and CDR2 SVGAGI. The V end was cut by 6 bases, the J end by 3 bases, with 15 bases between. The CDR3 nucleotides are TGTGCCAGCAGCATAACTGCGCGGAGCTACGAGCAGTACGTC. This translates into CASSITARSYEQYV.

The V and J genes are TRBV5-5 and TRBJ2-7; 7 nucleotides line up with TRBD2. The CDR3 totals 17 residues. V gave up 0 bases and J gave up 0 bases; unmatched junction bases: 9. Per germline, CDR1 SGHKS and CDR2 YYEKEE (reference sequence). This chain's CDR3 is CASSLGVSGYSSYEQYV. DNA for the CDR3: TGTGCCAGCAGCTTGGGGGTTAGCGGGTATTCCTCCTACGAGCAGTACGTC.

The chain recombines TRBV27 with TRBJ2-2, with 8 bases identical to TRBD1. Germline CDR1 MNHEY, CDR2 SMNVEV (reference sequence). Unmatched junction bases numbered 7, after V lost 5 bases and J lost 5 bases. The CDR3 consists of 15 residues. The CDR3 sequence is CASSAQGARTGELFF. The CDR3 DNA sequence: TGTGCCAGCAGTGCCCAGGGGGCTCGTACCGGGGAGCTGTTTTTT.

This chain uses TRBV7-6 with TRBJ2-3; D is possibly TRBD2 (6 bases). Germline V gene lookup returns CDR1 SGHVS and CDR2 FNYEAQ. V lost 5 bases to trimming and J lost 3 bases, with 21 bases between them. This CDR3 region has 17 residues. The DNA for the CDR3 is TGTGCCAGCAGCCGACAAAGCCCGGGACTGAAAACAGATACGCAGTATTTT. As protein: CASSRQSPGLKTDTQYF.

This CDR3 is CASSLPGAYEQYF. DNA of the CDR3: TGTGCCAGCAGCTTACCCGGGGCCTACGAGCAGTACTTC. This chain links TRBV11-2 with TRBJ2-7; D possibly corresponds to TRBD2 (5 bases). Germline CDR1 is SGHAT and CDR2 is FQNNGV. V shed 2 bases and J shed 2 bases, with 7 bases lying between them. This CDR3 is built from 13 residues. Full variable domain (missing parts from reference TRBV11-2 and TRBJ2-7): EAGVAQSPRYKIIEKRQSVAFWCNPISGHATLYWYQQILGQGPKLLIQFQNNGVVDDSQLPKDRFSAERLKGVDSTLKIQPAKLEDSAVYLCASSLPGAYEQYFGPGTRLTVT.

This chain joins TRBV7-9 and TRBJ2-7; weak D call: TRBD2 (6 bases). Germline V gene data show CDR1 as SEHNR and CDR2 as FQNEAQ (reference sequence). The CDR3 runs to 14 residues. V dropped 5 bases and J dropped 0 bases, with 11 bases sitting between them. CDR3 bases: TGTGCCAGCAGCGCCACCGGGAGCTCCTACGAGCAGTACGTC. This translates into CASSATGSSYEQYV.

This clone has at least ten counts. V usage is TRBV9 and J usage is TRBJ1-1; D not resolved. Between the trimmed V and J ends, which lost 0 bases and 10 bases, there was a span of 13 bases. This CDR3 is 13 amino acids long. The germline gives CDR1 SGDLS, CDR2 YYNGEE. The CDR3 reads CASSVDLEEGAFF. The CDR3 nucleotides are TGTGCCAGCAGCGTAGATTTAGAGGAGGGAGCTTTCTTT.